Listed below are T cell receptor beta chains from one sample, sequenced in a study of blood T cell repertoires in COVID-19. TCRdb keeps only in-frame clones here, not all; method: immunoSEQ multiplex PCR. The sample has 70,000 to 90,000 clones, about 84% seen once. Material for sequencing was peripheral blood. The receptors were gathered from a man aged 50 to 59 with active COVID-19. CDR3s include the opening cysteine and the closing phenylalanine or tryptophan. A D gene is named only where the DNA matches it firmly. Only part of the rows carry a size: once, few, many, or a class if the clone is expanded.

j_gene: TRBJ2-7
v_gene: TRBV5-6
d_gene: NA
abundance: NA
CDR3nt: TGTGCCAGCAGCTTGGTCCCGACTGCATCCTACGAGCAGTACTTC
CDR3aa: CASSLVPTASYEQYF

j_gene: TRBJ2-2
v_gene: TRBV9
d_gene: TRBD2
abundance: few
CDR3nt: TGTGCCAGCAGCGTATCAGCGGGACCGAACACCGGGGAGCTGTTTTTT
CDR3aa: CASSVSAGPNTGELFF

j_gene: TRBJ1-2
v_gene: TRBV13
d_gene: NA
abundance: NA
CDR3nt: TGTGCCAGCAACCTACAGGGTTTCTATGGCTACACCTTC
CDR3aa: CASNLQGFYGYTF

j_gene: TRBJ2-2
v_gene: TRBV5-1
d_gene: TRBD1
abundance: NA
CDR3nt: TGCGCCAGCAGCCTGGGACAGATCCTCGGGGAGCTGTTTTTT
CDR3aa: CASSLGQILGELFF

j_gene: TRBJ2-7
v_gene: TRBV19
d_gene: TRBD1
abundance: NA
CDR3nt: TGTGCCAGTAGTAGCGTGACAGGGGGCGACGAGCAGTACTTC
CDR3aa: CASSSVTGGDEQYF

j_gene: TRBJ1-2
v_gene: TRBV4-2
d_gene: TRBD1
abundance: few
CDR3nt: TGTGCCAGCAGCCATGATACCGGGACAGCCTATGGCTACACCTTC
CDR3aa: CASSHDTGTAYGYTF

j_gene: TRBJ2-2
v_gene: TRBV27
d_gene: NA
abundance: NA
CDR3nt: TGTGCCAGCAGTTTAGGCAGATCGAACACCGGGGAGCTGTTTTTT
CDR3aa: CASSLGRSNTGELFF

j_gene: TRBJ1-1
v_gene: TRBV7-9
d_gene: NA
abundance: once
CDR3nt: TGTGCCAGCAGCTCCGGGGGGGGCTCCTACACTGAAGCTTTCTTT
CDR3aa: CASSSGGGSYTEAFF

j_gene: TRBJ1-1
v_gene: TRBV20-1
d_gene: TRBD1
abundance: NA
CDR3nt: TGCAGTTCCCGACAGGGGACTGAAGCTTTCTTT
CDR3aa: CSSRQGTEAFF

j_gene: TRBJ2-3
v_gene: TRBV6-2/TRBV6-3
d_gene: TRBD2
abundance: NA
CDR3nt: TGTGCCAGCAGTACCCGCTCTAGCGGGGTCACAGATACGCAGTATTTT
CDR3aa: CASSTRSSGVTDTQYF

j_gene: TRBJ1-3
v_gene: TRBV4-3
d_gene: NA
abundance: NA
CDR3nt: TGCGCCAGCAGCCAAGATAGAGTAGAAGTCTCTGGAAACACCATATATTTT
CDR3aa: CASSQDRVEVSGNTIYF

j_gene: TRBJ2-5
v_gene: TRBV4-1
d_gene: NA
abundance: NA
CDR3nt: TGCGCCAGCAGCCTCCGGGCCCAGGGCTACCAAGAGACCCAGTACTTC
CDR3aa: CASSLRAQGYQETQYF

j_gene: TRBJ2-7
v_gene: TRBV18
d_gene: TRBD1
abundance: once
CDR3nt: TGTGCCAGCTCAGGCAGGGGGTACGAGCAGTACTTC
CDR3aa: CASSGRGYEQYF

j_gene: TRBJ2-1
v_gene: TRBV7-6
d_gene: TRBD2
abundance: many
CDR3nt: TGTGCCAGCAGCTTATCCCACGGGGGGGCCTCCTACAATGAGCAGTTCTTC
CDR3aa: CASSLSHGGASYNEQFF

j_gene: TRBJ2-1
v_gene: TRBV27
d_gene: TRBD2
abundance: NA
CDR3nt: TGTGCCAGCAGTTTATTGCAGCGGGAGTGGAATGAGCAGTTCTTC
CDR3aa: CASSLLQREWNEQFF

j_gene: TRBJ2-1
v_gene: TRBV11-2
d_gene: TRBD2
abundance: NA
CDR3nt: TGTGCCAGCAGCGCCGGACTAGCGGGGAGGTCCTACAATGAGCAGTTCTTC
CDR3aa: CASSAGLAGRSYNEQFF

j_gene: TRBJ1-5
v_gene: TRBV6-2/TRBV6-3
d_gene: TRBD1
abundance: NA
CDR3nt: TGTGCCAGCAGTACAGGGGGCCTCAATCAGCCCCAGCATTTT
CDR3aa: CASSTGGLNQPQHF

j_gene: TRBJ1-2
v_gene: TRBV6-5
d_gene: NA
abundance: NA
CDR3nt: TGTGCCAGCAGTTCTTGGGCTTATGGCTACACCTTC
CDR3aa: CASSSWAYGYTF

j_gene: TRBJ2-1
v_gene: TRBV9
d_gene: TRBD1
abundance: NA
CDR3nt: TGTGCCAGCAGCGTAGATGTACAGGGGAATGAGCAGTTCTTC
CDR3aa: CASSVDVQGNEQFF

j_gene: TRBJ2-1
v_gene: TRBV7-2
d_gene: NA
abundance: NA
CDR3nt: TGTGCCAGCCGCTACCCGGGAGCATCACCCTCGTTCTTC
CDR3aa: CASRYPGASPSFF

j_gene: TRBJ2-6
v_gene: TRBV6-2/TRBV6-3
d_gene: NA
abundance: NA
CDR3nt: TGTGCCAGCAGTCCGGGAGACTCTGGGGCCAACGTCCTGACTTTC
CDR3aa: CASSPGDSGANVLTF

j_gene: TRBJ1-5
v_gene: TRBV4-1
d_gene: NA
abundance: few
CDR3nt: TGCGCCAGCAGCCATCCAGGGTGGCAGCCCCAGCATTTT
CDR3aa: CASSHPGWQPQHF

j_gene: TRBJ2-1
v_gene: TRBV30
d_gene: TRBD2
abundance: NA
CDR3nt: TGTGCCTGGAGATCTAGCGGCACCTACAATGAGCAGTTCTTC
CDR3aa: CAWRSSGTYNEQFF

j_gene: TRBJ2-7
v_gene: TRBV10-3
d_gene: TRBD1
abundance: NA
CDR3nt: TGTGCCATCAGGACAATGCAGGGGGCGGCTTTCCACGAGCAGTACTTC
CDR3aa: CAIRTMQGAAFHEQYF